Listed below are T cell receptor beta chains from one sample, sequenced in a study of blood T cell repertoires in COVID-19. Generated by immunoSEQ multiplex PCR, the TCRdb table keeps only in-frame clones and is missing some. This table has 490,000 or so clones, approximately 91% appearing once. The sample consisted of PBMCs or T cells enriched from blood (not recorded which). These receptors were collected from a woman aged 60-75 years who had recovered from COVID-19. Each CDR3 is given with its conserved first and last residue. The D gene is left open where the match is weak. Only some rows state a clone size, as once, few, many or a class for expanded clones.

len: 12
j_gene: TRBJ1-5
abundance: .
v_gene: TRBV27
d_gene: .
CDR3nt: TGTGCCAGCAGTTCCTACAATCAGCCCCAGCATTTT
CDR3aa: CASSSYNQPQHF

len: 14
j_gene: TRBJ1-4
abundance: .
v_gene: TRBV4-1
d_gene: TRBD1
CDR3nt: TGCGCCAGCAGCCATCCCGACAGGGAGACAGAACTGTTTTTT
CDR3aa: CASSHPDRETELFF

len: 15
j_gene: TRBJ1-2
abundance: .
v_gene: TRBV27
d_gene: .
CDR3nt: TGTGCCAGCAGTTTATGGGGCGATGCTAACTATGGCTACACCTTC
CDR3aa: CASSLWGDANYGYTF

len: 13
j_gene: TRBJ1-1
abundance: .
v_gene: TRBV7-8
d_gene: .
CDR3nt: TGTGCCAGCAATCTACAGGGGAACACTGAAGCTTTCTTT
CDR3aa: CASNLQGNTEAFF

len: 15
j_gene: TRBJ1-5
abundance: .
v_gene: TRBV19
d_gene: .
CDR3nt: TGTGCCAGTAGTAGAAAGCAGGATTTAAATCAGCCCCAGCATTTT
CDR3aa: CASSRKQDLNQPQHF

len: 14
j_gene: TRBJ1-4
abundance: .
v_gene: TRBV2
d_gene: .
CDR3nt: TGTGCCAGCAGTGCAGGGTACGCTAATGAAAAACTGTTTTTT
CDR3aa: CASSAGYANEKLFF

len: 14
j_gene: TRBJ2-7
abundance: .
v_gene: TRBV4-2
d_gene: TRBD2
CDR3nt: TGTGCCAGCAGCCAAGTAACTAGCGGGGACGAGCAGTACTTC
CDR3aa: CASSQVTSGDEQYF

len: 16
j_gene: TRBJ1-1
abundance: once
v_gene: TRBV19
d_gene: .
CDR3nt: TGTGCCAGTAGTTCGAGTACCATTATCACGAACACTGAAGCTTTCTTT
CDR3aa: CASSSSTIITNTEAFF

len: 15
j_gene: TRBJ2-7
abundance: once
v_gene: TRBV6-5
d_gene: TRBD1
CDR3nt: TGTGCCAGCAGTCGGGGACAGGGACCCTCCTACGAGCAGTACTTC
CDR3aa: CASSRGQGPSYEQYF

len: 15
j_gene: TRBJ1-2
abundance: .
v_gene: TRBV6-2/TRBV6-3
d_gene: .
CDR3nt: TGTGCCAGCAGTTACTCGAGTGGTGGAGGGCATGGCTACACCTTC
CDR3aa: CASSYSSGGGHGYTF

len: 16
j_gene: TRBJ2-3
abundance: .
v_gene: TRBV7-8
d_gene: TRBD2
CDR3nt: TGTGCCAGCAGCTTAGGCCCCGGGACTAGGGGAGATACGCAGTATTTT
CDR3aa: CASSLGPGTRGDTQYF

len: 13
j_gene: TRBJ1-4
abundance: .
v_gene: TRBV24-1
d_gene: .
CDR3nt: TGTGCCACCCCCGTGGGCATAAATGAAAAACTGTTTTTT
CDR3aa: CATPVGINEKLFF

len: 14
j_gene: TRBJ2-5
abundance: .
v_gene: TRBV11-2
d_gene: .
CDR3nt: TGTGCCAGCAGCTTAGTTCGGGTCTCTGAGACCCAGTACTTC
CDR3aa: CASSLVRVSETQYF

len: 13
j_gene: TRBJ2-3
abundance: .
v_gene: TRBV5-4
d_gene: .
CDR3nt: TGTGCCAGCAGTTCGGGACGGGGGGATACGCAGTATTTT
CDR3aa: CASSSGRGDTQYF

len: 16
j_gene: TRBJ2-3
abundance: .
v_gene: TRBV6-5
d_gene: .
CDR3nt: TGTGCCAGCAGTTACTCGATTATTCCAGGCACAGATACGCAGTATTTT
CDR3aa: CASSYSIIPGTDTQYF

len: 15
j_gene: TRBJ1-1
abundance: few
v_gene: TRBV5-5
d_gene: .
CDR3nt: TGTGCCAGCAGCTCGGCTCTCGGGTTTATAACTGAAGCTTTCTTT
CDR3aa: CASSSALGFITEAFF